Listed here are 22 T cell receptor beta chains from one sample, sequenced in a study of blood T cell repertoires in COVID-19. The repertoire was sequenced with immunoSEQ multiplex PCR; TCRdb's copy has only in-frame clones and lacks some. The profile covers 200,000 to 250,000 clones, with around 86% appearing a single time and more than 5.5% taken by the ten largest. The sequenced material came from peripheral blood. All receptors derive from a man older than 75 with acute or convalescent COVID-19.

This sequence joins TRBV5-5 and TRBJ1-1; the match to TRBD1 covers 7 bases. The J segment lost 5 bases and the V segment lost 3 bases, leaving 7 bases of the junction unmatched. Germline V gene data show CDR1 as SGHKS and CDR2 as YYEKEE (reference sequence). The CDR3 is made up of 14 amino acids. The CDR3 protein is CASSSPTGTTEAFF. DNA for the CDR3: TGTGCCAGCAGCTCCCCGACAGGGACAACTGAAGCTTTCTTT. The full variable domain, rest sourced from reference TRBV5-5 and TRBJ1-1, is DAGVTQSPTHLIKTRGQQVTLRCSPISGHKSVSWYQQVLGQGPQFIFQYYEKEERGRGNFPDRFSARQFPNYSSELNVNALLLGDSALYLCASSSPTGTTEAFFGQGTRLTVV.

This chain connects TRBV10-1 to TRBJ2-5; D is possibly TRBD1 (6 bases). CDR1 WNHNN and CDR2 SYGVQD come from the germline V gene (reference sequence). The CDR3 is 14 amino acids. V lost 2 bases to trimming and J lost 4 bases, with 11 bases between them. This CDR3 reads CASSEAGQRETQYF. The CDR3 bases are TGCGCCAGCAGTGAGGCAGGACAGAGAGAGACCCAGTACTTC.

In nucleotides, the CDR3 is TGCGCCACCTCGCCCAGGGATACTAGCACAGATACGCAGTATTTT. Its protein is CATSPRDTSTDTQYF. The chain carries TRBV5-1 and TRBJ2-3; possible D gene TRBD1, 5 bases. Trimming took 9 bases from V and 0 from J, leaving 17 bases between them. The CDR3 is 15 residues long. Germline values: CDR1 SGHRS, CDR2 YFSETQ.

The chain links TRBV10-3 to TRBJ1-2; D uncertain. Germline-derived CDR1 and CDR2 are ENHRY and SYGVKD. The CDR3 is 12 amino acids. V lost 5 bases and J 2 bases, leaving 6 bases between the germline ends. CDR3 protein: CAISSGNYGYTF. The CDR3 DNA reads TGTGCCATCAGTTCAGGAAACTATGGCTACACCTTC.

The rearrangement links TRBV7-2 to TRBJ2-3, with D uncertain. The CDR3 runs to 13 residues. V was pared by 9 bases and J by 0 bases, with 10 bases between. The germline gives CDR1 SGHTA, CDR2 FQGNSA. The CDR3: CASRPPSTDTQYF. The CDR3 DNA reads as TGTGCCAGTCGTCCCCCTAGCACAGATACGCAGTATTTT.

The rearrangement links TRBV6-1 to TRBJ1-2, with 9 bases matching TRBD1. This CDR3 is 15 amino acids long. J gave up 3 bases and V 3 bases, and 5 bases lay outside the gene matches. CDR1 is MNHNS and CDR2 is SASEGT in the germline V gene. DNA for the CDR3: TGTGCCAGCAGTGAGGGACAGGGCTGGGACTATGGCTACACCTTC. Its translation: CASSEGQGWDYGYTF.

This chain joins TRBV6-4 and TRBJ2-7; 9 bases line up with TRBD1. This CDR3 is built from 13 residues. V gave up 0 bases and J gave up 6 bases; unmatched junction bases: 0. The germline gives CDR1 MRHNA, CDR2 SNTAGT. The CDR3 coding sequence is TGTGCCAGCAGTGACTCGACAGGGGGCGAGCAGTACGTC. It encodes CASSDSTGGEQYV.

This clone was seen only once. CDR3 DNA: TGTGCCAGCAGTCCGAGCGGGCGATCCTACAATGAGCAGTTCTTC. It codes for CASSPSGRSYNEQFF. The rearrangement uses TRBV28 and TRBJ2-1; TRBD2 is a possible D gene (6 bases). The V gene's germline CDR1 is MDHEN and CDR2 SYDVKM. Trimming shortened V by 5 bases and J by 1 base, and 12 bases separated the two germline ends. The CDR3 spans 15 residues.

This clone was found once. This chain links TRBV7-2 with TRBJ2-1; possibly TRBD2 for D (6 bases). With 3 bases removed from V and 6 bases from J, the gap between germline ends came to 24 bases. This CDR3 is 18 amino acids long. In germline, CDR1 is SGHTA, CDR2 FQGNSA. CDR3 nucleotide sequence: TGTGCCAGCAGCTTCAGTCGCCGCCATTGGTCCGGGGGCAATGAGCAGTTCTTC. Encoded protein: CASSFSRRHWSGGNEQFF.

Note on this clone: The sample carries other DNA sequences with the same CDR3. This chain's CDR3 is CATRLNTEAFF. The DNA of the CDR3 is TGTGCCACCCGGTTGAACACTGAAGCTTTCTTT. The genes are TRBV28 and TRBJ1-1; no clear D gene. Germline V lookup: CDR1 MDHEN, CDR2 SYDVKM. The CDR3 runs to 11 residues. Trimming cost V 10 bases and J 0 bases, with 6 bases left between them.

This chain uses TRBV7-6 with TRBJ2-3; 9 bases map to TRBD2. V was clipped by 5 bases and J by 1 base; unmatched bases: 4. CDR3 size: 15 residues. From germline, CDR1 is SGHVS and CDR2 FNYEAQ. As DNA, the CDR3 is TGTGCCAGCAGCATTAGCGGGAGTGGCACAGATACGCAGTATTTT. Translating gives CASSISGSGTDTQYF.

The chain is built from TRBV27 and TRBJ2-7, with D possibly TRBD1 on 6 matching bases. CDR3 size: 13 residues. V lost 4 bases and J 3 bases, leaving 10 bases between the germline ends. Germline loops: CDR1 MNHEY, CDR2 SMNVEV (reference sequence). Here the CDR3 reads CASSSGQNYEQYF. CDR3 DNA sequence: TGTGCCAGCAGTTCCGGACAGAACTACGAGCAGTACTTC.

The J gene is TRBJ1-1, the V gene TRBV27; 7 bases align to TRBD1. V dropped 5 bases and J dropped 0; count of bases not matched to a gene: 6. The CDR3 sequence is 15 residues long. Germline CDR1 reads MNHEY; CDR2 reads SMNVEV (reference sequence). The CDR3 DNA is TGTGCCAGCAGTCCCGGGACAGTCATGAACACTGAAGCTTTCTTT. Translated: CASSPGTVMNTEAFF.

This chain connects TRBV10-1 to TRBJ2-1; 15 bases fit TRBD2. Germline V gene lookup returns CDR1 WNHNN and CDR2 SYGVQD (reference sequence). This CDR3 is built from 18 residues. Trimming at V came to 4 bases and at J to 1 base, leaving 5 bases not matched to a gene. The CDR3 loop reads CASSVSGLAGGSYNEQFF. The CDR3 DNA follows: TGCGCCAGCAGTGTCTCGGGACTAGCGGGAGGATCCTACAATGAGCAGTTCTTC.

The chain couples TRBV3-1 (or the pseudogene TRBV3-2) to TRBJ2-1; no clear D gene. Germline V CDR1 and CDR2: LGHDT, YNNKEL (reference sequence). The CDR3 loop spans 13 amino acids. The germline V and J ends were trimmed by 0 bases and 12 bases, with 12 bases remaining between them. CDR3 DNA sequence: TGTGCCAGCAGCCAAGATCTTTCCCGCAGGCAGTTCTTC. It yields the protein CASSQDLSRRQFF.

The chain carries TRBV2 and TRBJ2-5; 8 positions agree with TRBD1. Losses at the gene ends were 10 bases for V and 4 bases for J; bases not matched to a gene: 14. CDR1 is SNHLY, CDR2 FYNNEI, per germline. The CDR3 is 15 amino acids. In DNA form, the CDR3 reads TGTGCCACCTCAGAAGCAGGGGGCTGGGGAGAGACCCAGTACTTC. Its protein product is CATSEAGGWGETQYF.

The chain recombines TRBV2 with TRBJ1-2, with D perhaps matching TRBD1 (5 bases). Germline V CDR1 and CDR2: SNHLY, FYNNEI. The CDR3 contains 14 residues. V lost 2 bases and J 4 bases, leaving 11 bases between the germline ends. The chain's CDR3 is CASSESGTGYGYTF. The DNA of the CDR3 is TGTGCCAGCAGTGAAAGCGGGACGGGCTATGGCTACACCTTC.

This chain joins TRBV10-1 and TRBJ2-2; the match to TRBD1 covers 7 bases. Germline V gene lookup returns CDR1 WNHNN and CDR2 SYGVQD (reference sequence). The CDR3 is made up of 15 amino acids. V lost 2 bases to trimming and J lost 2 bases; unmatched junction nucleotides: 2. CDR3 nucleotide sequence: TGCGCCAGCAGTGAGGACAGGGCTAACACCGGGGAGCTGTTTTTT. It codes for CASSEDRANTGELFF.

The chain employs TRBV4-2 and TRBJ2-3; 8 bases are a match to TRBD2. Germline CDR1 is LGHNA and CDR2 is YNFKEQ. The CDR3 contains 17 residues. V shed 4 bases and J 6 bases; nucleotides not matched to a gene: 15. DNA of the CDR3: TGTGCCAGCAGCCCTAAAGGAACGGGAGGGCCCCCCGATACGCAGTATTTT. Amino acid sequence: CASSPKGTGGPPDTQYF.

This chain links TRBV6-2 or TRBV6-3 with TRBJ2-7; 7 bases align to TRBD1. The CDR3 is 13 residues long. From germline, CDR1 is MNHEY and CDR2 SVGEGT. V lost 4 bases and J lost 4; bases outside the gene matches: 4. This CDR3 is CASSFAGGYEQYV. CDR3 in DNA: TGTGCCAGCAGTTTTGCAGGGGGTTACGAGCAGTACGTC.

This sequence joins TRBV19 and TRBJ1-5; 10 bases line up with TRBD1. Per germline, CDR1 LNHDA and CDR2 SQIVND (reference sequence). The V and J ends lost 4 bases and 9 bases, in that order; junction bases with no gene match: 9. The CDR3 is 15 amino acids. CDR3 sequence reads: CASSRWDRGLGPQHF. Written as DNA, the CDR3 is TGTGCCAGTAGTAGATGGGACAGGGGTTTGGGGCCCCAGCATTTT.

The chain employs TRBV5-3 and TRBJ1-6; 7 positions agree with TRBD1. TRBV5-3 qualifies as an ORF whose function is uncertain. V dropped 4 bases and J dropped 7; count of bases not matched to a gene: 11. CDR3 length: 16 residues. DNA of the CDR3: TGTGCCAGAAGCCGCCCCCGGGACAGACCCAATTCACCCCTCCACTTT. Amino acid sequence: CARSRPRDRPNSPLHF.